This entry describes one T cell receptor (beta chain). There are many counts of this clonotype. The antigen it binds to is not known. Base qualities are not provided; no much larger clone lies one nucleotide away. Stable Graves' hyperthyroidism was defined as no progression to ophthalmopathy during 18 months of follow-up. Hyperthyroidism patients were newly diagnosed, with disease duration under 2 months, and aged 18 to 65 years. Any patient with an uncontrolled infection, another autoimmune disease, pregnancy or lactation was excluded. Clinical symptoms, serum thyroxine and TRAb, thyroid ultrasound, and orbital computed tomography formed the basis for the diagnoses. Ficoll-Paque density gradient centrifugation was used to isolate PBMCs from 10 ml of fresh peripheral blood. Total RNA was extracted with Trizol reagent, and quality was checked on an Agilent 2100 Bioanalyzer. TCR beta CDR3 regions were amplified from RNA transcripts. The first round of RT-PCR for the TCR CDR3 was performed with the HTBI primer set and the Qiagen OneStep RT-PCR kit. Libraries were constructed in a second round of multiplex PCR, after which size selection and purification were carried out. The libraries were sequenced on an Illumina HiSeq2000 using paired-end 100 bp reads. As for the original processing: SOAPnuke was used to process the raw data, with reads discarded if the reads contained adapters or uncalled bases, had a mean Phred below 15, or lacked an exact constant-primer or identifier match. High-quality paired reads were merged using COPE v1.2.5, and each unique nucleotide sequence was defined as a clonotype. MiTCR v1.1 was used to align the clonotypes against IMGT TRBV, TRBD and TRBJ reference segments. Analysis was restricted to V-J combinations with a frequency above 0.0001, which covered about 99% of repertoires. The TCS score was defined as the ratio of F50 (clonal expansion) to E x V (chaos), calculated using BLOSUM62-based TCRdist between CDR3 peptides within each V-J. Welch's t-statistics and random forest reduced 500 to 650 V-J features to 13, which were used in a naive Bayes classifier (R e1071). TCRdb reanalyzed the raw reads on its own, using fastp at Q25 for trimming and MiXCR for clone calling, and kept in-frame beta chains. CDR3 protein sequences are deduplicated, and each keeps its most common genes and DNA. The V and J calls follow TCRdb's processing rather than the paper's. The table for this sample lists some 690,000 distinct CDR3 sequences; approximately 15% of them were counted only once. Roughly 15% of the sample is held by the ten biggest clonotypes.

From cysteine to phenylalanine, the CDR3 is 12 amino acids long. Left in the record is the CDR3 DNA by itself, 36 bases read in frame from the first base. Based on the germline V gene, the CDR1 and CDR2 sequences are SGHVS and FQNEAQ. V gives up 6 bases and J gives up 1 base, and the segment between their germline ends measures 6 bases. This entry comes from a study of T cells in Graves' hyperthyroidism and ophthalmopathy (dated by TCRdb to between 2019 and 2020). For context, the study as a whole: Peripheral blood was collected at initial diagnosis, before any treatment. To identify TCR V-J signatures that set the groups apart, the researchers used a discovery cohort of 90 to 100 patients, made up of under 45 with Graves' ophthalmopathy and 57 with stable Graves' hyperthyroidism. An independent validation cohort of 18 to 20 hyperthyroidism patients and some 15 patients who later progressed to ophthalmopathy tested prospective prediction of ophthalmopathy. The 100 discovery patients were randomly split 7:3 into training and test sets. The study also compared thyroid tissue and blood T-cell repertoires from a handful of Graves' hyperthyroidism patients. After blood sampling, hyperthyroidism patients were treated with methimazole at a starting dose of 30 mg daily, and ophthalmopathy patients were treated with high-dose intravenous methylprednisolone. According to the paper, TCR Vbeta CDR3 sequencing was carried out on about 140 peripheral blood samples, which came from over 40 ophthalmopathy, fewer than 80 hyperthyroidism and some 17 progressor patients.

Study-wide conclusions, independent of this receptor: Most expanded thyroid clonotypes (frequency above 0.001) were also detected in blood, suggesting blood repertoires may reflect thyroid immune responses. Sample size was not statistically predetermined, and investigators were not blinded to group allocation. In validation, progression to ophthalmopathy was predicted by the model with 70.59% sensitivity and nearly 75% specificity, a median of about 6 months before onset. In cross-validation, a model built on a 13 V-J signature told ophthalmopathy apart from stable hyperthyroidism with 85% to 90% sensitivity and approximately 81% specificity, and in testing the same model reached 80%/75%.

This chain is built from TRBV7-8 and TRBJ1-1; a weak D assignment points to TRBD1 (5 bases agree). Sequencing used blood. The receptor was isolated from a man aged 45-60 years with Graves' hyperthyroidism. The DNA sequence follows: TGTGCCAGCAGGGGGGGGAACACTGAAGCTTTCTTT. Its coded protein is CASRGGNTEAFF.